This record concerns one TCR beta chain sequence. Its antigen is not identified. This CDR3 has 16 amino acids. V lost 1 base, J lost 7 bases, and 20 bases lay in between. CDR1 and CDR2 from the germline V gene are SGHRS and YFSETQ. Time point given: week 35, safety follow-up. Topical imiquimod was applied with each vaccine dose, which held 300 ug of mutant IDH1 20-mer peptide. Sequenced by immunoSEQ multiplex PCR; TCRdb stores in-frame clones only, minus some. Here the sample spans 55,000 to 65,000 clones, roughly 84% being singletons. These data belong to a study of a mutant IDH1 vaccine in newly diagnosed glioma.

Sequenced material: PBMCs, taken from a glioma patient whose treatment included an IDH1 peptide vaccine. The chain couples TRBV5-1 to TRBJ1-1; perhaps TRBD1 as D (5 bases). The clonotype was recovered from a man under 40 with glioma. The CDR3 coding sequence is TGCGCCAGCAGCTTGAATCAGGGATCGAAGGCCCTTGAAGCTTTCTTT. Translation gives CASSLNQGSKALEAFF.